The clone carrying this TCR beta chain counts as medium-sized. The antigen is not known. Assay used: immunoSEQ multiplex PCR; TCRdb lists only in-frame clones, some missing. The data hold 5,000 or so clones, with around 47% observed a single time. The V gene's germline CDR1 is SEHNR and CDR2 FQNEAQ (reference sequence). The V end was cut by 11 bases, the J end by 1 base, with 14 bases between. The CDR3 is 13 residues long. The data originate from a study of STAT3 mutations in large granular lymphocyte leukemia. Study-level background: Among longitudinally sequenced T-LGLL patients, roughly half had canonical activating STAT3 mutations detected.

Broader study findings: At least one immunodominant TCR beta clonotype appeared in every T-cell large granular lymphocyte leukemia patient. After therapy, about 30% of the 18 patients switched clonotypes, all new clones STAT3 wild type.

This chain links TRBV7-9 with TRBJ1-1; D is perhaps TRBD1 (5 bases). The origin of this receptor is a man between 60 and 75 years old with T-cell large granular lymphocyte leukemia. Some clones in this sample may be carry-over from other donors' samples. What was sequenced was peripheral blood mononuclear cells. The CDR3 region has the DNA TGTGCCGCACAGGTCGGGGCGAACACTGAAGCTTTCTTT. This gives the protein CAAQVGANTEAFF.